The 21 T cell receptor beta chains given below trace back to one sample, sequenced in a study of blood T cell repertoires in COVID-19. TCRdb's copy holds only in-frame clones and misses some; the assay was immunoSEQ multiplex PCR. The table has approximately 100,000 clones, roughly 83% seen once; the top ten hold about 20%. Sequences were obtained from peripheral blood. The receptors stem from an older woman with acute or convalescent COVID-19.

The CDR3 protein is CASITQGGTYEQYF. The DNA of the CDR3 is TGTGCCAGCATAACCCAGGGAGGAACCTACGAGCAGTACTTC. The chain recombines TRBV28 with TRBJ2-7; a weak D match, TRBD2 (6 bases). V lost 7 bases and J 2 bases, leaving 15 bases between the germline ends. Germline V gene data show CDR1 as MDHEN and CDR2 as SYDVKM. The CDR3 runs to 14 residues.

The gene calls are TRBV30 and TRBJ1-6; D is uncertain. CDR1 is GTSNPN, CDR2 SVGIG, per germline (reference sequence). This CDR3 has 15 amino acids. V was pared by 5 bases and J by 7 bases, with 18 bases between. DNA of the CDR3: TGTGCCTGGGGGTTTGGCCCGGGAACCAATTCACCCCTCCACTTT. Translating it yields CAWGFGPGTNSPLHF.

This clone was observed once. This rearrangement joins TRBV2 to TRBJ2-6; weak D call: TRBD1 (6 bases). Germline lookup yields CDR1 SNHLY and CDR2 FYNNEI. This CDR3 has 16 amino acids. V was shortened by 7 bases and J by 0 bases, with 13 bases between the two germline ends. Here the CDR3 DNA reads TGTGCCAGCATCACGGACAGAATCTCTGGGGCCAACGTCCTGACTTTC. As protein: CASITDRISGANVLTF.

This chain uses TRBV2 with TRBJ1-4, with D hard to call. V was trimmed by 3 bases and J by 0 bases, leaving 14 bases between them. The V gene's germline CDR1 is SNHLY and CDR2 FYNNEI. CDR3 length equals 17 residues. CDR3 DNA: TGTGCCAGCAGTGAGGGCGGGATATCTGCAACTAATGAAAAACTGTTTTTT. Translating gives CASSEGGISATNEKLFF.

V gene TRBV19 combines with J gene TRBJ1-1; TRBD1 is a possible D gene (5 bases). V was pared by 3 bases and J by 4 bases, with 12 bases between. Germline CDR1 LNHDA, CDR2 SQIVND (reference sequence). The CDR3 is 14 amino acids. The CDR3, as DNA: TGTGCCAGTAGTATCTTAGGGGCGCGCACTGAAGCTTTCTTT. Translation gives CASSILGARTEAFF.

This clone showed up just a few times. The sample has other DNA sequences that encode this CDR3 too. The V gene is TRBV5-1, the J gene TRBJ1-1, with D uncertain. CDR1 and CDR2 from the germline V gene are SGHRS and YFSETQ. The CDR3 is 12 amino acids. V lost 4 bases and J lost 5, with 9 bases in between. CDR3 loop: CASSPGSTEAFF. As DNA, the CDR3 is TGCGCCAGCAGCCCGGGGTCAACTGAAGCTTTCTTT.

The rearrangement uses TRBV5-5 and TRBJ1-1; D perhaps matches TRBD1 (6 bases). Looked up from germline, CDR1 is SGHKS and CDR2 is YYEKEE (reference sequence). V gave up 2 bases and J gave up 1 base, with 12 bases separating them. This CDR3 is built from 15 residues. The CDR3 nucleotides are TGTGCCAGCAGCTTTACAGGGAACGGGAACACTGAAGCTTTCTTT. Residues: CASSFTGNGNTEAFF. The full variable domain, in which reference TRBV5-5 and TRBJ1-1 provide the parts outside the CDR3, is DAGVTQSPTHLIKTRGQQVTLRCSPISGHKSVSWYQQVLGQGPQFIFQYYEKEERGRGNFPDRFSARQFPNYSSELNVNALLLGDSALYLCASSFTGNGNTEAFFGQGTRLTVV.

This clone showed up just once. The chain employs TRBV19 and TRBJ2-3; unclear D gene. The V gene lost 3 bases and the J gene lost 6 bases, with 4 bases spanning the gap. The CDR3 is made up of 11 amino acids. Germline V gene data show CDR1 as LNHDA and CDR2 as SQIVND (reference sequence). The CDR3 nucleotides are TGTGCCAGTAGTATCTCGGATACGCAGTATTTT. Translating gives CASSISDTQYF.

This clone was detected once. The gene calls are TRBV12-3 or TRBV12-4 and TRBJ1-2; D not resolved. The CDR3 runs to 13 residues. Trimming took 2 bases from V and 8 from J, leaving 12 bases between them. The CDR3 loop is CASSLSTSHGYTF. The CDR3 DNA is TGTGCCAGCAGTTTATCAACCAGTCACGGCTACACCTTC.

This rearrangement joins TRBV28 to TRBJ1-1; 9 bases are shared with TRBD1. There are 15 residues in the CDR3. The germline V gene has CDR1 MDHEN and CDR2 SYDVKM. Trimming took 10 bases from V and 0 from J; bases not matched to a gene: 9. CDR3: CATTDRGRMNTEAFF. The DNA for the CDR3 is TGTGCCACAACGGACAGGGGAAGGATGAACACTGAAGCTTTCTTT. The full variable domain, in which reference TRBV28 and TRBJ1-1 provide the parts outside the CDR3, is DVKVTQSSRYLVKRTGEKVFLECVQDMDHENMFWYRQDPGLGLRLIYFSYDVKMKEKGDIPEGYSVSREKKERFSLILESASTNQTSMYLCATTDRGRMNTEAFFGQGTRLTVV.

The chain links TRBV4-2 to TRBJ2-1; 7 bases agree with TRBD2. CDR3 length: 16 amino acids. Germline V gene data show CDR1 as LGHNA and CDR2 as YNFKEQ. The trim removed 1 base at V and 7 bases at J, leaving 10 bases unmatched. Here the CDR3 reads CASSQVWAGDRNEQFF. In DNA form, the CDR3 reads TGTGCCAGCAGCCAAGTGTGGGCGGGGGACCGAAATGAGCAGTTCTTC.

The rearrangement joins TRBV19 to TRBJ2-7; 9 bases line up with TRBD1. The germline gives CDR1 LNHDA, CDR2 SQIVND (reference sequence). Trimming at V came to 7 bases and at J to 6 bases, leaving 7 bases not matched to a gene. The CDR3 covers 13 residues. CDR3 coding DNA: TGTGCCAGTACGTTGGGACAGGGTGGCGAGCAGTACTTC. Protein product: CASTLGQGGEQYF. Filled out from reference TRBV19 and TRBJ2-7, the complete variable domain reads DGGITQSPKYLFRKEGQNVTLSCEQNLNHDAMYWYRQDPGQGLRLIYYSQIVNDFQKGDIAEGYSVSREKKESFPLTVTSAQKNPTAFYLCASTLGQGGEQYFGPGTRLTVT.

The chain links TRBV6-1 to TRBJ1-2; possible D gene TRBD1, 5 bases. The CDR3 length is 16 residues. Trimming stripped 0 bases from V and 13 bases from J, with 24 bases between. CDR1 MNHNS and CDR2 SASEGT come from the germline V gene. The CDR3 nucleotides read TGTGCCAGCAGTGAAGCGCTGTTCTACGCAGGGCATTCCATCACCTTC. It yields the protein CASSEALFYAGHSITF.

V usage is TRBV15 and J usage is TRBJ2-5; D gene ambiguous. Germline V gene data show CDR1 as LNHNV and CDR2 as YYDKDF (reference sequence). The CDR3 is 12 residues long. Between the trimmed V and J ends, which lost 1 base and 4 bases, there was a span of 4 bases. CDR3 loop: CATSRGAETQYF. The CDR3 region has the DNA TGTGCCACCAGCAGAGGGGCAGAGACCCAGTACTTC.

The chain has TRBV9 and TRBJ2-1; D is possibly TRBD2 (5 bases). This CDR3 has 13 amino acids. Germline V gene lookup returns CDR1 SGDLS and CDR2 YYNGEE. Trimming cost V 1 base and J 6 bases, with 8 bases left between them. CDR3 residues: CASSVMGSNEQFF. For the CDR3, the DNA is TGTGCCAGCAGCGTAATGGGGAGCAATGAGCAGTTCTTC.

This rearrangement joins TRBV7-9 to TRBJ2-1, with D possibly being TRBD1 (6 bases). The CDR3 runs to 15 residues. The germline CDR1 and CDR2 sequences are SEHNR and FQNEAQ (reference sequence). Trimming stripped 0 bases from V and 8 bases from J, with 14 bases between. CDR3 DNA sequence: TGTGCCAGCAGCTTAGCCGGGACAACCCTTTATGAGCAGTTCTTC. It codes for CASSLAGTTLYEQFF.

This chain links TRBV11-2 with TRBJ2-7; 8 bases are shared with TRBD1. Per the germline V gene, CDR1 is SGHAT and CDR2 is FQNNGV. Trimming took 5 bases from V and 7 from J; bases not matched to a gene: 10. The CDR3 is 14 residues long. CDR3 amino acids: CASSKGTGSREQYF. The CDR3 DNA is TGTGCCAGCAGCAAAGGGACAGGCTCTCGGGAGCAGTACTTC. Variable domain in full (rest from reference TRBV11-2 and TRBJ2-7): EAGVAQSPRYKIIEKRQSVAFWCNPISGHATLYWYQQILGQGPKLLIQFQNNGVVDDSQLPKDRFSAERLKGVDSTLKIQPAKLEDSAVYLCASSKGTGSREQYFGPGTRLTVT.

The rearrangement uses TRBV28 and TRBJ1-1, with D unclear. CDR1 is MDHEN and CDR2 is SYDVKM in the germline V gene. V lost 6 bases, J lost 1 base, and 9 bases lay in between. The CDR3 is 13 residues long. The CDR3 DNA reads as TGTGCCAGCAGCCCTAGCAAGAACACTGAAGCTTTCTTT. Protein product: CASSPSKNTEAFF.

V gene TRBV28 combines with J gene TRBJ2-1; TRBD2 matches 9 bases. The CDR3 runs to 15 residues. Germline-derived CDR1 and CDR2 are MDHEN and SYDVKM. J lost 5 bases, V lost 3 bases, and 5 bases had no gene match. The CDR3 DNA follows: TGTGCCAGCAGTTTCCAGCGGGAGGATGACAATGAGCAGTTCTTC. Translated: CASSFQREDDNEQFF.

The CDR3 coding sequence is TGTGCCAGCAGTCGACCAGGGGGCCCCTACGAGCAGTACTTC. It codes for CASSRPGGPYEQYF. This rearrangement joins TRBV6-2 or TRBV6-3 to TRBJ2-7, with 8 bases fitting TRBD1. Germline loops: CDR1 MNHEY, CDR2 SVGEGT. CDR3 length equals 14 residues. V lost 5 bases, J lost 2 bases, and 5 bases stayed unmatched.

V usage is TRBV24-1 and J usage is TRBJ2-2; 14 nucleotides match TRBD2. This CDR3 contains 18 residues. V shed 2 bases, J shed 6 bases, and the junction held 7 bases outside the gene matches. In germline, CDR1 is KGHDR, CDR2 SFDVKD. The CDR3 loop reads CATSDSGTSGSPPGELFF. CDR3 in DNA: TGTGCCACCAGTGATTCCGGGACTAGCGGGAGTCCCCCCGGGGAGCTGTTTTTT.